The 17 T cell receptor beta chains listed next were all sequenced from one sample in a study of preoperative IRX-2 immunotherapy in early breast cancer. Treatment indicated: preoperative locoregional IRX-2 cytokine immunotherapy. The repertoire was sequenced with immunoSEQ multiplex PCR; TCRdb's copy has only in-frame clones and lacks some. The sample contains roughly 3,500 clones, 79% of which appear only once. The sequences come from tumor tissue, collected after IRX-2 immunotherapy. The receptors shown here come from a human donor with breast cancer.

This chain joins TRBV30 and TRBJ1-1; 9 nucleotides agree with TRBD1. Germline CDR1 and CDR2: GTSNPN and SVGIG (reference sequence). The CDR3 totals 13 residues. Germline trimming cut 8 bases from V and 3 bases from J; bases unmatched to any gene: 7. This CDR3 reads CAGMTGGDTEAFF. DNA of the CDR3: TGTGCCGGAATGACAGGGGGTGACACTGAAGCTTTCTTT.

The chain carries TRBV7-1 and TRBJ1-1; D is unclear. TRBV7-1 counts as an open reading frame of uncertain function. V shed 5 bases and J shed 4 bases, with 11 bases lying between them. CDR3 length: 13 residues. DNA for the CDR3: TGTGCCAGCAGCCCGTATCTTCTCACTGAAGCTTTCTTT. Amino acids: CASSPYLLTEAFF.

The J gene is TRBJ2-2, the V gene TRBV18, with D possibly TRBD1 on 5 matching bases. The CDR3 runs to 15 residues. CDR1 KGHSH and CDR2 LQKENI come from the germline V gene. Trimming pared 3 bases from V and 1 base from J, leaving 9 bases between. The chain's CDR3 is CASSPRQGNTGELFF. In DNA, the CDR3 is TGTGCCAGCTCACCTAGGCAGGGGAACACCGGGGAGCTGTTTTTT.

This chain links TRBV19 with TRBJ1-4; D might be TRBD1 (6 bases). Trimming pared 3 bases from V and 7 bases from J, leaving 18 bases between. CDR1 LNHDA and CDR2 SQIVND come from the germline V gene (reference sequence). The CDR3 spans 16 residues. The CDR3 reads CASSILQGGLGEKLFF. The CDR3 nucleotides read TGTGCCAGTAGTATTCTGCAAGGGGGATTGGGTGAAAAACTGTTTTTT.

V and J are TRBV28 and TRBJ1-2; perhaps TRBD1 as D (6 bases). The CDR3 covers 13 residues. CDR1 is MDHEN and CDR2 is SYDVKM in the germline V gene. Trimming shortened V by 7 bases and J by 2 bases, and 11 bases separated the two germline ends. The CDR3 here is CASKKQGNYGYTF. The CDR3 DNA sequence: TGTGCCAGCAAAAAACAGGGCAACTATGGCTACACCTTC.

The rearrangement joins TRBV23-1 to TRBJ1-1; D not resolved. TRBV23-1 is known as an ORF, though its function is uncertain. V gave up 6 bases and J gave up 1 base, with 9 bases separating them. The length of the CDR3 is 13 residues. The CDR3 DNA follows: TGCGCCAGCAGCTTTTTCCAGAACACTGAAGCTTTCTTT. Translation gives CASSFFQNTEAFF.

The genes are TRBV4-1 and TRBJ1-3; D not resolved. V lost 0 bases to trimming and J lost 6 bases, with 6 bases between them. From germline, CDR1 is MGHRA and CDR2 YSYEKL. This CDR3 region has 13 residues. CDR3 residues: CASSQDRPNTIYF. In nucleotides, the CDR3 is TGCGCCAGCAGCCAAGATCGCCCAAACACCATATATTTT.

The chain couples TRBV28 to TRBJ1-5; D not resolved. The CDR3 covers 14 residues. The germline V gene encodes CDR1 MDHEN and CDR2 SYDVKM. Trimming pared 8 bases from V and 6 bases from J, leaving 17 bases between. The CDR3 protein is CASRRRPPGQPQHF. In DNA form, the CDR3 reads TGTGCCAGCCGACGCCGCCCACCGGGTCAGCCCCAGCATTTT.

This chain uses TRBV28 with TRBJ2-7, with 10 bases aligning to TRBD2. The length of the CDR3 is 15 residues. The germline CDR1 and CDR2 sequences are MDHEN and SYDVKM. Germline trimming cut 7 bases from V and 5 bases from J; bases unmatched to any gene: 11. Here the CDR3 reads CASNSRLAGVNEQYF. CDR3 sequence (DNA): TGTGCCAGCAATTCGCGGCTAGCGGGAGTCAACGAGCAGTACTTC.

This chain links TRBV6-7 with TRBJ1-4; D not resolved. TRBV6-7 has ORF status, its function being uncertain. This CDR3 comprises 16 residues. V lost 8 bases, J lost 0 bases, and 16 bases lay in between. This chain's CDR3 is CASRLGGGATNEKLFF. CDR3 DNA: TGTGCCAGCCGGTTGGGAGGCGGTGCAACTAATGAAAAACTGTTTTTT.

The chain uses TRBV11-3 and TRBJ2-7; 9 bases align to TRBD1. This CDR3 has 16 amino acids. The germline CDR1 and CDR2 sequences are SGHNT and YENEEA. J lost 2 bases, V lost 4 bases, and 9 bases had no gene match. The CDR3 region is CASSWGAGTGTYEQYF. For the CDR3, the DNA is TGTGCCAGCAGCTGGGGGGCCGGGACAGGGACCTACGAGCAGTACTTC.

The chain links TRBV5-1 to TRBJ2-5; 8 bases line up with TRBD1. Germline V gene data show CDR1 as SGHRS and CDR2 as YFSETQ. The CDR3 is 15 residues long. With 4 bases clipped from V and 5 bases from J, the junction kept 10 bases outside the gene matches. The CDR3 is CASSRGDRLEETQYF. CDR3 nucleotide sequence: TGCGCCAGCAGCAGGGGGGACAGGCTAGAGGAGACCCAGTACTTC.

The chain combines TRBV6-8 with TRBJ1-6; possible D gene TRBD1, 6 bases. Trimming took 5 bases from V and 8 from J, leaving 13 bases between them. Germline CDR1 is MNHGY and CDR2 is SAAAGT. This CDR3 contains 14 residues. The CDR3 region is CASSRLTGDSPLHF. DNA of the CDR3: TGTGCCAGCAGTCGTCTGACAGGCGATTCACCCCTCCACTTT.

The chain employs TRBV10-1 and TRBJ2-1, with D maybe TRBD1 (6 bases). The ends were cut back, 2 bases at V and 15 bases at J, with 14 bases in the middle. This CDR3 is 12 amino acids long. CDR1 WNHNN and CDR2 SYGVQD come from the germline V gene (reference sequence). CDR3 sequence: CASSETVQGLFF. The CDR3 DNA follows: TGCGCCAGCAGTGAGACCGTACAGGGCCTGTTCTTC.

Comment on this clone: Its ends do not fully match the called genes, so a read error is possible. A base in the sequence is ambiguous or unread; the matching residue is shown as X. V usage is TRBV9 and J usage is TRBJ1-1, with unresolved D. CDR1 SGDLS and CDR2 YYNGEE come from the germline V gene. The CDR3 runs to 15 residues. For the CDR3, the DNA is TGTGCCAGCAGTGAACAGTCTTCAGTGAACACTGAARCTTTCTTT. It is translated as CASSEQSSVNTEXFF.

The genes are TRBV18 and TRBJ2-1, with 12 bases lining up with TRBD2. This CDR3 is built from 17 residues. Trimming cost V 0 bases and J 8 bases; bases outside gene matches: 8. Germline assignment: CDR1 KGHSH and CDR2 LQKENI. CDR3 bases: TGTGCCAGCTCACCACCGCCTAGCGGGAGGGCCAGGGATGAGCAGTTCTTC. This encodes CASSPPPSGRARDEQFF. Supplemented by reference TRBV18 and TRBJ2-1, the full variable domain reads NAGVMQNPRHLVRRRGQEARLRCSPMKGHSHVYWYRQLPEEGLKFMVYLQKENIIDESGMPKERFSAEFPKEGPSILRIQQVVRGDSAAYFCASSPPPSGRARDEQFFGPGTRLTVL.

The chain's CDR3 is CATVDRLNQPQHF. Here the CDR3 DNA reads TGCGCCACCGTCGACAGACTCAATCAGCCCCAGCATTTT. The chain links TRBV10-2 to TRBJ1-5; tentative D call: TRBD1 (5 bases). This CDR3 spans 13 amino acids. The germline V gene has CDR1 WSHSY and CDR2 SAAADI. V gave up 10 bases and J gave up 3 bases, with 13 bases separating them.